This TCR beta chain was recovered during a study of T cells after yellow fever vaccination. General observations from the study: Overlap between CD4 and CD8 compartments was detected for a small share of clonotypes. Most clones from primary vaccination were detected again post-booster (approximately 96% CD4, roughly 90% CD8). FACS-sorted repertoires could contain abundant clonotypes contaminating from the bulk population.

This clonotype was detected only a few times. The antigen remains unidentified. As TCR cDNA was made by 5'RACE template switching, a universal primer site and UMIs were added. TCRdb recomputed calls from the 5' RACE reads with MiXCR, one row per CDR3 protein. The repertoire holds about 130,000 distinct CDR3 sequences, with about 8.8% as singletons. The J segment lost 7 bases and the V segment lost 3 bases, leaving 12 bases of the junction unmatched. CDR1 and CDR2 from the germline V gene are MGHRA and YSYEKL. The CDR3 has 19 amino acids. Material: CD8+ T cells sorted from PBMCs, obtained on the day of the yellow fever booster vaccination. The source is a man aged 18 to 35 who received the YFV17D yellow fever vaccine. The chain combines TRBV4-1 with TRBJ2-1, with 16 bases that match TRBD2. In DNA form, the CDR3 reads TGCGCCAGCAGCCATTCCGGGACTAGCGGGGGGGGTTTTCGAAATGAGCAGTTCTTC. Amino acids: CASSHSGTSGGGFRNEQFF.